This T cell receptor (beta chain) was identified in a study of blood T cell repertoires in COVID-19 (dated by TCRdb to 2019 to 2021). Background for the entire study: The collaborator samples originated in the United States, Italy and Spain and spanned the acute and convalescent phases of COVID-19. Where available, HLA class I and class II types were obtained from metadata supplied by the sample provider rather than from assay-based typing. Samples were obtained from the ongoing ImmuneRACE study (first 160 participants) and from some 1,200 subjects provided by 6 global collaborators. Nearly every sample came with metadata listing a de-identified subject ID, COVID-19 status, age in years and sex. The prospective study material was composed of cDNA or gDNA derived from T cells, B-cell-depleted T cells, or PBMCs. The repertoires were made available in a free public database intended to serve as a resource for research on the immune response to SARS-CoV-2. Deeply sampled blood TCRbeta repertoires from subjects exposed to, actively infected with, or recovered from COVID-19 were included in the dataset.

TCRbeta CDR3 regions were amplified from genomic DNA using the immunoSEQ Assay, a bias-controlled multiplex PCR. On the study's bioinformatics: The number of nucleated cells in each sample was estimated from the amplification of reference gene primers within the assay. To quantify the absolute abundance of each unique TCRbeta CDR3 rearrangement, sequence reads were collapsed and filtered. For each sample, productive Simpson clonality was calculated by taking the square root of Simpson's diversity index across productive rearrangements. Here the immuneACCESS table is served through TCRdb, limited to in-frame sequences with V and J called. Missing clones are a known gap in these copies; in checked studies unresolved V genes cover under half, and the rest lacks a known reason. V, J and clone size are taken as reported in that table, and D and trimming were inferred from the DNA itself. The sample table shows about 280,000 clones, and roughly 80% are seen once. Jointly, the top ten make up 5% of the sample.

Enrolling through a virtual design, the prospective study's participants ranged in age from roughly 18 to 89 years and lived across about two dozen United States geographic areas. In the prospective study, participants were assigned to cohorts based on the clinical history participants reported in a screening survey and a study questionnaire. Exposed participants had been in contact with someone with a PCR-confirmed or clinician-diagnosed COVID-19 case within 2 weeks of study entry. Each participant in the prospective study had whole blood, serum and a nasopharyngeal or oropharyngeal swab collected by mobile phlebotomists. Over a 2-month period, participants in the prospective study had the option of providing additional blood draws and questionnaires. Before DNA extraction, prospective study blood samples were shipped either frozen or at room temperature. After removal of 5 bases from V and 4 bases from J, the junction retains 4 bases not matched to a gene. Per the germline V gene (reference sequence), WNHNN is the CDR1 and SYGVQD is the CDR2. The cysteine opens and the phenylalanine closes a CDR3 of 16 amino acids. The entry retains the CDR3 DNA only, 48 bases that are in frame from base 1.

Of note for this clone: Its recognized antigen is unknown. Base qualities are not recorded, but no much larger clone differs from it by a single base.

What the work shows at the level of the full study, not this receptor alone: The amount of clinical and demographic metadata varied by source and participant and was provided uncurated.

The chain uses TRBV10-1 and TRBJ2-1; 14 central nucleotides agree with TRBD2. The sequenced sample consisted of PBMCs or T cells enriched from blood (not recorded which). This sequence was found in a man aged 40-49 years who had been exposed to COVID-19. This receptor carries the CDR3 CASSPGLAGDYNEQFF. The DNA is TGCGCCAGCAGTCCGGGACTAGCGGGAGATTACAATGAGCAGTTCTTC.